The rows below give T cell receptor beta chains drawn from one sample of a study of shared clonotypes between healthy human individuals. Method: immunoSEQ multiplex PCR; TCRdb's copy keeps in-frame clones and lacks some. The sample has some 650,000 clones, 95% to 98% seen once. Sequenced sample: naive CD4+ T cells sorted from blood. The receptors stem from a woman younger than 45 in good health. CDR3s leave out the opening cysteine and the closing phenylalanine or tryptophan.

CDR3 protein	V gene	J gene
ASSQWKREGPREETQY	TRBV4-1	TRBJ2-5
ASSFMRSSTIKGGYT	TRBV27	TRBJ1-2
ASSLPRLAGGHEQF	TRBV27	TRBJ2-1
ASSRTPQLEQY	TRBV5-1	TRBJ2-7
ATSRVLDRESYEQY	TRBV15	TRBJ2-7
ASSPPYEQY	TRBV28	TRBJ2-7
ASNMGQGAYTEAF	TRBV2	TRBJ1-1
ASSQPYRPYEQY	TRBV6-5	TRBJ2-7
ASSLEAGETEQF	TRBV7-2	TRBJ2-1
ASSFAGEGGETQY	TRBV28	TRBJ2-5
ASRATGIQY	TRBV7-9	TRBJ2-5
ASSSGQVVTDTQY	TRBV11-2	TRBJ2-3
ASSQAPGQGKFEQY	TRBV4-1	TRBJ2-7
AWSVRGYNEQF	TRBV30	TRBJ2-1
ATSRAGRTGGAKNIQY	TRBV15	TRBJ2-4
ASSGGTDWY	TRBV28	TRBJ2-7
ASSLGGRVSYEQY	TRBV28	TRBJ2-7
ASSAEERWEKLF	TRBV6-1	TRBJ1-4
ASSESYNEQF	TRBV27	TRBJ2-1
ASSPPWREVPYNEQF	TRBV18	TRBJ2-1
ASSLWQGPYTDTQY	TRBV28	TRBJ2-3
ASSELRQETQY	TRBV4-1	TRBJ2-5
ASSRTEASGGSSPQH	TRBV7-6	TRBJ1-5
ASSPWANQPQH	TRBV7-2	TRBJ1-5
ASRTGLTAY	TRBV6-1	TRBJ2-7
ASSPTNTGELF	TRBV7-6	TRBJ2-2
ASSSQQDTEAF	TRBV11-3	TRBJ1-1
ASSFSRDTGELF	TRBV27	TRBJ2-2
ASVERSKNTGELF	TRBV18	TRBJ2-2
ASSLRGEYQPQH	TRBV28	TRBJ1-5
ASSPSGMAGELF	TRBV9	TRBJ2-2
ASSSSGTGSYGYT	TRBV28	TRBJ1-2
ASYTGRRTGELF	TRBV28	TRBJ2-2
ASKPSGRNEQF	TRBV4-2	TRBJ2-1
ASSPRDRWQTQY	TRBV2	TRBJ2-5
ASSTLAGVADTQY	TRBV27	TRBJ2-3
ASSLPRYGGTDTQY	TRBV5-8	TRBJ2-3
ASSPRQGFDEQY	TRBV18	TRBJ2-7